Presented here are 8 T cell receptor beta chains from one specimen sequenced in a study of T-cell reconstitution after alpha-beta-depleted transplantation in children (dated by TCRdb to 2016 to 2018). Library generation was performed with PCR. Instrument used: Illumina HiSeq 2500. To normalize quantification of the TCRbeta repertoire, the TCR libraries were built with molecular barcoding that relied on unique molecular identifiers. TCRdb redid the processing of the public reads, applying fastp at Q25 and MiXCR, and retained in-frame beta chains. Entries that share a CDR3 protein sequence are merged under the most common genes and DNA. In all, the sample holds thousands of distinct CDR3 sequences, and roughly 16% of those were seen once. The ten largest make up around an eighth of the sample. This specimen's time point label, interpreted: day 60 (about 2 months) after transplantation. What the treatment or condition label conveys for this sample: allogeneic hematopoietic cell transplantation with graft depleted of TCRalphabeta T cells and CD19 B cells.

Sample: PBMCs, mostly from graft donor cells, taken 60 days after TCRalphabeta/CD19-depleted stem cell transplant. These receptor sequences come from a male patient between 5 and 17 years old who had a stem cell transplant for acute myeloid leukemia, so the T cells may come from the graft donor.

This chain joins TRBV28 and TRBJ1-2; 8 bases are a match to TRBD1. V lost 4 bases and J lost 3; bases outside the gene matches: 13. The CDR3 loop spans 17 amino acids. Germline lookup yields CDR1 MDHEN and CDR2 SYDVKM. CDR3 loop: CASSSGTGKRDDYGYTF. In DNA, the CDR3 is TGTGCCAGCAGTTCCGGGACAGGCAAAAGGGATGACTATGGCTACACCTTC.

A word on this clonotype: Sequence at one end of the junction differs from germline and may be a read error. The V and J genes are TRBV27 and TRBJ1-4; possible D gene TRBD1, 5 bases. This CDR3 has 15 amino acids. Looked up from germline, CDR1 is MNHEY and CDR2 is SMNVEV (reference sequence). CDR3: CACSFGQTTNEKLFF. The DNA for the CDR3 is TGTGCCTGCAGTTTCGGACAAACAACTAATGAAAAACTGTTTTTT. Filled out from reference TRBV27 and TRBJ1-4, the complete variable domain reads EAQVTQNPRYLITVTGKKLTVTCSQNMNHEYMSWYRQDPGLGLRQIYYSMNVEVTDKGDVPEGYKVSRKEKRNFPLILESPSPNQTSLYFCACSFGQTTNEKLFFGSGTQLSVL.

The chain has TRBV11-2 and TRBJ2-1; 8 nucleotides line up with TRBD1. The CDR3 totals 13 residues. V gave up 5 bases and J gave up 7 bases; unmatched junction bases: 4. CDR1 SGHAT and CDR2 FQNNGV come from the germline V gene. CDR3 nucleotide sequence: TGTGCCAGCAGCAGACAGGGGCCAAATGAGCAGTTCTTC. It encodes CASSRQGPNEQFF.

This clonotype has a handful of counts. The DNA for the CDR3 is TGTGCCAGCAGCCAAGCCGTCGACAGAAACACCGGGGAGCTGTTTTTT. As protein: CASSQAVDRNTGELFF. The chain combines TRBV4-2 with TRBJ2-2, with D possibly matching TRBD1 (5 bases). Germline V CDR1 and CDR2: LGHNA, YNFKEQ. V was pared by 1 base and J by 2 bases, with 11 bases between. This CDR3 contains 16 residues.

This clonotype rates as medium-sized (0.01 to 0.1%). The chain recombines TRBV20-1 with TRBJ2-1; TRBD2 is a possible D gene (6 bases). The CDR3 spans 15 residues. Trimming left V 0 bases short and J 4 bases short, with 13 bases between. In germline, CDR1 is DFQATT, CDR2 SNEGSKA (reference sequence). CDR3 region: CSARDPTRNYNEQFF. The DNA for the CDR3 is TGCAGTGCTAGAGATCCGACTAGGAATTACAATGAGCAGTTCTTC.

This clonotype was observed a few times. The CDR3 DNA sequence: TGTGCCAGCAGTGAAGGACAGCGGGGAAACACCATATATTTT. Translated, it gives CASSEGQRGNTIYF. This chain connects TRBV2 to TRBJ1-3; D is possibly TRBD1 (5 bases). Germline values: CDR1 SNHLY, CDR2 FYNNEI. This CDR3 has 14 residues. V lost 1 base to trimming and J lost 4 bases, with 8 bases between them.

This clonotype was seen a few times. The chain is built from TRBV20-1 and TRBJ1-3; 9 bases are shared with TRBD1. The CDR3 contains 14 residues. Losses at the gene ends were 4 bases for V and 2 bases for J; bases not matched to a gene: 3. CDR1 and CDR2 (germline): DFQATT, SNEGSKA (reference sequence). The CDR3 loop reads CSATRDRAGNTIYF. In DNA, the CDR3 is TGCAGTGCTACCCGGGACAGGGCTGGAAACACCATATATTTT.

This clonotype has a handful of counts. This chain uses TRBV19 with TRBJ1-5; D is ambiguous. The V gene's germline CDR1 is LNHDA and CDR2 SQIVND (reference sequence). Trimming took off 5 bases at V and 1 base at J, with 18 bases between the two ends. The length of the CDR3 is 17 residues. This chain's CDR3 is CASSAASLGRSNQPQHF. CDR3 DNA sequence: TGTGCCAGTAGTGCAGCCTCTCTCGGGCGCAGCAATCAGCCCCAGCATTTT.